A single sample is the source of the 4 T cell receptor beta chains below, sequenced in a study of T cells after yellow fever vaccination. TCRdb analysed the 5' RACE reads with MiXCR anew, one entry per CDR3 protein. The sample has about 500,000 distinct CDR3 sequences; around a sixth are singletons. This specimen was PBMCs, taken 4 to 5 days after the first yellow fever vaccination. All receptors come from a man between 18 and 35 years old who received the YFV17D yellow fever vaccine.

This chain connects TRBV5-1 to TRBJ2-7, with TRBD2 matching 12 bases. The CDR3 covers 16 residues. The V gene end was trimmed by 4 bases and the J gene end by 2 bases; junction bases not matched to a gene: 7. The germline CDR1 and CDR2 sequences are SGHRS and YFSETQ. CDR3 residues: CASSAGLAGTTYEQYF. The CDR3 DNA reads TGCGCCAGCAGCGCCGGACTAGCGGGGACCACCTACGAGCAGTACTTC.

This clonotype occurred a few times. This chain's CDR3 is CSVGGSRGHTEAFF. In DNA form, the CDR3 reads TGCAGCGTTGGTGGTAGTCGGGGGCACACTGAAGCTTTCTTT. The chain has TRBV29-1 and TRBJ1-1; D may be TRBD1 (6 bases). The ends were cut back, 4 bases at V and 3 bases at J, with 15 bases in the middle. CDR1 and CDR2 from the germline V gene are SQVTM and ANQGSEA. The CDR3 totals 14 residues.

CDR3 nucleotide sequence: TGTGCCAGTAGTATGTCGTCGGGGGGGCTAGTCGCATTCTTC. Protein sequence: CASSMSSGGLVAFF. The rearrangement joins TRBV19 to TRBJ2-1; TRBD2 aligns across 8 bases. The CDR3 spans 14 residues. Germline V CDR1 and CDR2: LNHDA, SQIVND (reference sequence). The V and J ends lost 3 bases and 16 bases, in that order; junction bases with no gene match: 14.

This CDR3 is CASSHRQGSTDTQYF. CDR3 coding DNA: TGTGCCAGCAGCCATAGACAGGGCAGCACAGATACGCAGTATTTT. This chain links TRBV4-2 with TRBJ2-3; 7 bases align to TRBD1. The V and J ends lost 3 bases and 0 bases, in that order; junction bases with no gene match: 3. Germline assignment: CDR1 LGHNA and CDR2 YNFKEQ. The CDR3 length is 15 residues.